These 25 T cell receptor beta chains were all obtained from the same sample, sequenced in a study of STAT5B mutations in CD4+ large granular lymphocyte leukemia. Sequenced by immunoSEQ multiplex PCR; TCRdb stores in-frame clones only, minus some. The table lists tens of thousands of clones, approximately 83% of them singletons. Sequenced material: CD4+ T cells from blood buffy coats. The receptors here all came from a human donor in good health.

The chain carries TRBV11-2 and TRBJ2-1; D may be TRBD1 or TRBD2 (5 bases each). Germline values: CDR1 SGHAT, CDR2 FQNNGV. The CDR3 runs 14 residues. V dropped 5 bases and J dropped 9 bases, with 17 bases sitting between them. DNA of the CDR3: TGTGCCAGCAGCCGTCCCCTAGCTCAGGGTGAGCAGTTCTTC. Its protein product is CASSRPLAQGEQFF.

The rearrangement joins TRBV21-1 to TRBJ2-3; the table's D call of TRBD2 was not tested on the DNA. TRBV21-1 is given as a pseudogene. The CDR3 totals 17 residues. The CDR3 DNA is TGTGCCAGCGGCCTTATTAGCGGGAGGGCGGGGGCAGATACGCAGTATTTT. Protein product: CASGLISGRAGADTQYF.

The CDR3 sequence: CASSSQGSTYNEQFF. The DNA for the CDR3 is TGTGCCAGCAGCTCACAGGGGTCTACCTACAATGAGCAGTTCTTC. The rearrangement joins TRBV7-2 to TRBJ2-1; TRBD1 aligns across 7 bases. The ends lost 4 bases at V and 2 bases at J; junction bases unmatched: 5. This CDR3 has 15 amino acids. CDR1 and CDR2 (germline): SGHTA, FQGNSA.

V gene TRBV19 combines with J gene TRBJ1-2, with 7 nucleotides matching TRBD1. CDR3 length equals 14 residues. J gave up 8 bases and V 6 bases, and 12 bases lay outside the gene matches. Germline V CDR1 and CDR2: LNHDA, SQIVND (reference sequence). As DNA, the CDR3 is TGTGCCAGTAGGAAGAGCGGGACAGCCCTCGGCTACACCTTC. Translation: CASRKSGTALGYTF.

The CDR3 DNA follows: TGTGCCAGCAGTGAATATCAGAACGCAGGGGGCAAGGGCTACACCTTC. Translated, it gives CASSEYQNAGGKGYTF. The genes are TRBV25-1 and TRBJ1-2; 8 bases fit TRBD1. This CDR3 region has 16 residues. V shed 0 bases, J shed 8 bases, and the junction held 11 bases outside the gene matches. In germline, CDR1 is MGHDK, CDR2 SYGVNS.

The chain links TRBV5-4 to TRBJ2-7; tentatively, D is TRBD2 (5 bases). V was shortened by 4 bases and J by 0 bases, with 11 bases between the two germline ends. The CDR3 is 14 residues long. Germline V gene sequence: CDR1 SGHNT, CDR2 YYREEE (reference sequence). The CDR3 sequence is CASSRMGSSYEQYF. CDR3 nucleotide sequence: TGTGCCAGCAGCAGGATGGGGAGCTCCTACGAGCAGTACTTC.

The V call is TRBV2, the J call TRBJ2-4, with 7 bases lining up with TRBD2. The V segment lost 3 bases and the J segment 7 bases; nucleotides outside the gene matches: 3. CDR1 is SNHLY and CDR2 is FYNNEI in the germline V gene. The CDR3 sequence is 13 residues long. For the CDR3, the DNA is TGTGCCAGCAGTGACTTGGGGGGGAACATTCAGTACTTC. Its translation is CASSDLGGNIQYF.

The rearrangement joins TRBV6-6 to TRBJ1-5, with 8 bases fitting TRBD1. V shed 6 bases, J shed 5 bases, and the junction held 9 bases outside the gene matches. CDR1 is MNHNY, CDR2 SVGAGI, per germline (reference sequence). The CDR3 consists of 15 residues. CDR3 sequence reads: CASSPGQGEDQPQHF. For the CDR3, the DNA is TGTGCCAGCAGCCCCGGACAGGGCGAGGATCAGCCCCAGCATTTT.

The chain has TRBV13 and TRBJ1-5, with TRBD1 as a possible D gene (5 bases). Germline CDR1 PRHDT, CDR2 FYEKMQ (reference sequence). The V gene lost 4 bases and the J gene lost 3 bases, with 10 bases spanning the gap. The CDR3 consists of 14 residues. The DNA for the CDR3 is TGTGCCAGCAGCTCAGCAGGGCTCAATCAGCCCCAGCATTTT. Translation: CASSSAGLNQPQHF.

This clone was counted only a few times. The chain joins TRBV11-2 to TRBJ2-2; 8 positions agree with TRBD1. Germline trimming cut 3 bases from V and 6 bases from J; bases unmatched to any gene: 3. This CDR3 is built from 14 residues. Germline V gives CDR1 SGHAT, CDR2 FQNNGV. The CDR3 sequence: CASSFNRGAGELFF. CDR3 in DNA: TGTGCCAGCAGCTTCAACAGGGGGGCCGGGGAGCTGTTTTTT. Using reference TRBV11-2 and TRBJ2-2 for the parts outside the CDR3, the full variable domain is EAGVAQSPRYKIIEKRQSVAFWCNPISGHATLYWYQQILGQGPKLLIQFQNNGVVDDSQLPKDRFSAERLKGVDSTLKIQPAKLEDSAVYLCASSFNRGAGELFFGEGSRLTVL.

This rearrangement joins TRBV29-1 to TRBJ1-2, with TRBD1 identical over 8 bases. The CDR3 totals 13 residues. V was pared by 4 bases and J by 1 base, with 2 bases of the junction left unmatched. Germline V gene sequence: CDR1 SQVTM, CDR2 ANQGSEA. CDR3 amino acids: CSVGQGLNYGYTF. The CDR3 bases are TGCAGCGTTGGACAGGGGCTTAACTATGGCTACACCTTC.

The chain has TRBV28 and TRBJ1-2; TRBD1 matches at 10 bases. With V trimmed by 4 bases and J by 4 bases, 6 bases remained unmatched. The CDR3 consists of 15 residues. CDR1 MDHEN and CDR2 SYDVKM come from the germline V gene. The CDR3 DNA reads TGTGCCAGCAGTTATCGGGACAGGGGAACCTATGGCTACACCTTC. Protein product: CASSYRDRGTYGYTF.

The chain combines TRBV29-1 with TRBJ2-2; D perhaps matches TRBD1 (5 bases). Trimming removed 7 bases at V and 1 base at J, with 10 bases between. Germline V gene sequence: CDR1 SQVTM, CDR2 ANQGSEA. The CDR3 extends over 13 amino acids. The CDR3 coding sequence is TGCAGCGGCCTCCAGGGGAACACCGGGGAGCTGTTTTTT. It is translated as CSGLQGNTGELFF.

V and J are TRBV7-3 and TRBJ2-5, with 15 bases fitting TRBD2. The ends lost 2 bases at V and 2 bases at J; junction bases unmatched: 0. The CDR3 has 16 residues. In germline, CDR1 is SGHTA, CDR2 FQGTGA. CDR3 DNA sequence: TGTGCCAGCAGCTTAGGACTAGCGGGAGGGCAAGAGACCCAGTACTTC. Its translation is CASSLGLAGGQETQYF.

The chain has TRBV5-4 and TRBJ1-2; unclear D gene. The CDR3 totals 13 residues. The germline V gene has CDR1 SGHNT and CDR2 YYREEE (reference sequence). Trimming stripped 5 bases from V and 2 bases from J, with 10 bases between. CDR3 residues: CASSIRTNYGYTF. CDR3 DNA: TGTGCCAGCAGTATCCGGACCAACTATGGCTACACCTTC.

CDR3 protein: CASSDGKGLNEKLFF. The CDR3 region has the DNA TGTGCCAGCAGTGACGGCAAGGGGCTTAATGAAAAACTGTTTTTT. V is TRBV25-1 and J is TRBJ1-4; D possibly corresponds to TRBD1 (5 bases). The CDR3 has 15 residues. Germline CDR1 reads MGHDK; CDR2 reads SYGVNS. With 3 bases removed from V and 4 bases from J, the gap between germline ends came to 12 bases.

The chain recombines TRBV7-3 with TRBJ2-3; 8 bases agree with TRBD2. The CDR3 covers 14 residues. Losses at the gene ends were 5 bases for V and 4 bases for J; bases not matched to a gene: 5. Per germline, CDR1 SGHTA and CDR2 FQGTGA. CDR3 bases: TGTGCCAGCAGCCTGGCGGGGGGCGCAGATACGCAGTATTTT. It encodes CASSLAGGADTQYF.

V and J are TRBV7-8 and TRBJ2-1; D might be TRBD1 or TRBD2, each matching 5 bases. The V end lost 8 bases, the J end lost 6 bases, and 20 bases lay between the germline ends. The CDR3 contains 15 residues. The germline V gene encodes CDR1 SGHVS and CDR2 FQNEAQ. DNA of the CDR3: TGTGCCAGCGTTTGGACCGGGGAAAGGGGCAATGAGCAGTTCTTC. It codes for CASVWTGERGNEQFF.

The genes are TRBV2 and TRBJ1-1, with 11 bases matching TRBD1. Germline assignment: CDR1 SNHLY and CDR2 FYNNEI. CDR3 length: 15 amino acids. The V gene end was trimmed by 6 bases and the J gene end by 4 bases; junction bases not matched to a gene: 7. The CDR3 sequence is CASRDRTGGSTEAFF. The CDR3 coding sequence is TGTGCCAGCAGAGACAGGACAGGGGGCAGCACTGAAGCTTTCTTT.

The J gene is TRBJ1-1, the V gene TRBV19; D is uncertain. The CDR3 is 13 residues long. CDR1 and CDR2 from the germline V gene are LNHDA and SQIVND (reference sequence). Trimming removed 3 bases at V and 3 bases at J, with 8 bases between. CDR3 sequence: CASSIRGDTEAFF. The CDR3 DNA reads TGTGCCAGTAGTATTCGCGGGGACACTGAAGCTTTCTTT. Combining the CDR3 with reference TRBV19 and TRBJ1-1 gives the whole variable domain DGGITQSPKYLFRKEGQNVTLSCEQNLNHDAMYWYRQDPGQGLRLIYYSQIVNDFQKGDIAEGYSVSREKKESFPLTVTSAQKNPTAFYLCASSIRGDTEAFFGQGTRLTVV.

In its sample, this clone was seen a few times. The V gene is TRBV5-1, the J gene TRBJ2-7; 8 nucleotides align to TRBD1. The V gene's germline CDR1 is SGHRS and CDR2 YFSETQ. This CDR3 is 14 amino acids long. Unmatched junction bases numbered 7, after V lost 6 bases and J lost 2 bases. The CDR3 is CASTTPGGPYEQYF. In nucleotides, the CDR3 is TGCGCCAGCACGACCCCAGGGGGCCCCTACGAGCAGTACTTC.

The chain recombines TRBV2 with TRBJ1-1; 8 nucleotides line up with TRBD1. The trim removed 7 bases at V and 7 bases at J, leaving 11 bases unmatched. CDR3 length equals 14 residues. CDR1 and CDR2 (germline): SNHLY, FYNNEI. Here the CDR3 reads CASIQDREVGEAFF. CDR3 nucleotide sequence: TGTGCCAGCATCCAGGACAGGGAAGTGGGTGAAGCTTTCTTT.

In its sample, this clone was seen a few times. The chain joins TRBV10-1 to TRBJ2-1; TRBD2 is a possible D gene (6 bases). This CDR3 comprises 16 residues. V lost 2 bases to trimming and J lost 0 bases, with 11 bases between them. Germline V gives CDR1 WNHNN, CDR2 SYGVQD (reference sequence). CDR3 amino acids: CASSEVGSGSYNEQFF. CDR3 bases: TGCGCCAGCAGTGAGGTCGGTAGCGGCTCCTACAATGAGCAGTTCTTC.

This clone was observed once. The V gene is TRBV7-6, the J gene TRBJ2-1, with 12 bases identical to TRBD2. The CDR3 sequence is 17 residues long. The ends lost 1 base at V and 4 bases at J; junction bases unmatched: 5. Germline CDR1 and CDR2: SGHVS and FNYEAQ. CDR3 loop: CASSLGLAGGAYNEQFF. The CDR3 DNA reads TGTGCCAGCAGCTTAGGTCTAGCGGGAGGGGCGTACAATGAGCAGTTCTTC.

This chain joins TRBV11-2 and TRBJ2-1; 11 bases line up with TRBD1. The germline V gene has CDR1 SGHAT and CDR2 FQNNGV. The V and J ends lost 4 bases and 3 bases, in that order; junction bases with no gene match: 2. The CDR3 covers 15 residues. CDR3 bases: TGTGCCAGCAGCTCCGGGACAGGGGGCTACAATGAGCAGTTCTTC. Amino acid sequence: CASSSGTGGYNEQFF. Combining the CDR3 with reference TRBV11-2 and TRBJ2-1 gives the whole variable domain EAGVAQSPRYKIIEKRQSVAFWCNPISGHATLYWYQQILGQGPKLLIQFQNNGVVDDSQLPKDRFSAERLKGVDSTLKIQPAKLEDSAVYLCASSSGTGGYNEQFFGPGTRLTVL.